This T cell receptor beta chain was recovered during a study of T cells in Graves' hyperthyroidism and ophthalmopathy (dated 2019 in TCRdb). At the level of the whole study: Peripheral blood was sampled at the time of initial diagnosis, prior to any treatment. Following sampling, methimazole starting at 30 mg daily was given to hyperthyroidism patients, and high-dose intravenous methylprednisolone was given to ophthalmopathy patients. According to the paper, TCR Vbeta CDR3 sequencing was carried out on over 130 peripheral blood samples, which came from 40 to 45 ophthalmopathy, around 75 hyperthyroidism and about 17 progressor patients. To identify distinguishing TCR V-J signatures, a discovery cohort of some 99 patients was used, comprising 40 to 45 with Graves' ophthalmopathy and some 60 with stable Graves' hyperthyroidism. The study also compared thyroid tissue and blood T-cell repertoires from a handful of Graves' hyperthyroidism patients. The 100 discovery patients were randomly split 7:3 into training and test sets. Whether ophthalmopathy could be predicted prospectively was tested in an independent validation cohort made up of 18 hyperthyroidism patients plus 17 patients who later progressed to ophthalmopathy.

Amplification of TCR beta CDR3 regions was carried out from RNA transcripts. For the first round of RT-PCR on the TCR CDR3, the HTBI primer set was used together with the Qiagen OneStep RT-PCR kit. Libraries were constructed in a second round of multiplex PCR, after which size selection and purification were performed. Libraries were sequenced paired-end with 100 bp reads on an Illumina HiSeq2000. As for the authors' bioinformatics: SOAPnuke was used to process the raw data, with reads discarded if the reads contained adapters or uncalled bases, had a mean Phred below 15, or lacked an exact constant-primer or identifier match. COPE v1.2.5 was used to merge high-quality paired reads, and clonotypes were defined as unique nucleotide sequences. MiTCR v1.1 was used to align clonotypes to the IMGT TRBV, TRBD and TRBJ reference segments. Analysis was restricted to V-J combinations with a frequency above 0.0001, which covered just over 98% of repertoires. The TCS score was defined as the ratio of F50 (clonal expansion) to E x V (chaos), calculated using BLOSUM62-based TCRdist between CDR3 peptides within each V-J. Welch's t-statistics and random forest reduced 500 to 650 V-J features to 10 to 15, which were used in a naive Bayes classifier (R e1071). TCRdb ran its own pipeline on the public reads, namely fastp trimming at Q25 and MiXCR clone calling, and kept in-frame beta chains. Each record represents a unique CDR3 protein, reported with the most common genes and DNA among its rows. The V and J calls follow TCRdb's processing rather than the paper's. Here the sample has under 350,000 distinct CDR3 sequences; approximately 15% occur a single time. The top ten constitute about 50% of the sample.

In its sample, this clonotype was seen many times. Its antigen has not been determined. Per-nucleotide qualities are absent, and no much larger clonotype sits a single base away. The germline V gene (reference sequence) sets CDR1 to SEHNR and CDR2 to FQNEAQ. Trimming takes 2 bases from V and 6 bases from J, and the germline ends sit 8 bases apart. The CDR3 covers 12 residues, taking in both the cysteine and the phenylalanine. The entry retains the CDR3 DNA only, 36 bases that are in frame from base 1. Moderately to severely active disease, a Clinical Activity Score of at least 3, a NOSPECS grade of at least 4, and a duration under 3 months were present in ophthalmopathy patients. Any patient with an uncontrolled infection, another autoimmune disease, pregnancy or lactation was excluded. Clinical symptoms, serum thyroxine and TRAb, thyroid ultrasound, and orbital computed tomography formed the basis for the diagnoses. PBMCs were separated from roughly 10 ml of fresh peripheral blood using Ficoll-Paque density gradient centrifugation. Total RNA was extracted using Trizol reagent, and RNA quality was assessed on an Agilent 2100 Bioanalyzer.

General conclusions and limits of the study: In validation, the model predicted progression to ophthalmopathy with around 71% sensitivity and about 73% specificity, a median of roughly seven months before onset. A model built on a 13 V-J signature distinguished ophthalmopathy from stable hyperthyroidism, reaching roughly 88% sensitivity and 81.08% specificity in cross-validation and 80%/75% in testing. Blood samples also contained most of the expanded thyroid clonotypes (frequency above 0.001), which suggests that blood repertoires may reflect thyroid immune responses. Sample size was not statistically predetermined, and blinding of investigators to group allocation was not performed.

This TCR was recovered from a woman aged 55-69 years with Graves' ophthalmopathy. The specimen was blood. The rearrangement joined TRBV7-9 to TRBJ2-7; TRBD1 might be the D gene, on 5 matching bases. The CDR3 loop reads CASSLYQGEQYF. The DNA sequence is TGTGCCAGCAGCTTATACCAGGGCGAGCAGTACTTC.